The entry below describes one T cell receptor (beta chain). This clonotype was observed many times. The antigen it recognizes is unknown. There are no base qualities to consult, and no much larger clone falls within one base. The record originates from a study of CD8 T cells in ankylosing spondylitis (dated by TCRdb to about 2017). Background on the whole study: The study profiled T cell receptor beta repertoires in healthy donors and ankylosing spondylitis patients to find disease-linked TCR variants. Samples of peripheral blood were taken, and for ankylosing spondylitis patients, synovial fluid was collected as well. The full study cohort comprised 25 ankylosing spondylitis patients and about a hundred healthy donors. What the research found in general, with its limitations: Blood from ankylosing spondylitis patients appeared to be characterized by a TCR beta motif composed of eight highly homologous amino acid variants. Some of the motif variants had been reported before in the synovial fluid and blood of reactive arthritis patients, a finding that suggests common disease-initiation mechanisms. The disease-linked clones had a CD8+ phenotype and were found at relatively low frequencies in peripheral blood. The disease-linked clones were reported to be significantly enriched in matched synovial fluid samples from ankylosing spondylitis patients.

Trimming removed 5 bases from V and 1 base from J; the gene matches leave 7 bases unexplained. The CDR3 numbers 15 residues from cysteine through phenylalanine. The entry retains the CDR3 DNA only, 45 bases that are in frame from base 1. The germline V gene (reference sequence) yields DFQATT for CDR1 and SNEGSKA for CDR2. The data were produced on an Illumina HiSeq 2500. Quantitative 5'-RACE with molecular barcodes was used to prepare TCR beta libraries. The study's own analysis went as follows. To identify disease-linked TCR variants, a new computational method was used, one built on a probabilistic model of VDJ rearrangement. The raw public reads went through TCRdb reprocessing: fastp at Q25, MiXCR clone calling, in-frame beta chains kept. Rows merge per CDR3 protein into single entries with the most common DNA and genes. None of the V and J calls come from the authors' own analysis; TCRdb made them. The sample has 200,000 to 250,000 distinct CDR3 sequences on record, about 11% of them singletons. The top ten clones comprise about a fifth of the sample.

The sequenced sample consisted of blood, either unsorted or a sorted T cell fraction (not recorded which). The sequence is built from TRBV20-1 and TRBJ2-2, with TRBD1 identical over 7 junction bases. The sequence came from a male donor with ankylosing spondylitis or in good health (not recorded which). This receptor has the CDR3 CSAQRQGVNTGELFF. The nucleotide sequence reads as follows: TGCAGTGCTCAAAGGCAGGGGGTGAACACCGGGGAGCTGTTTTTT.